The rows below give T cell receptor beta chains drawn from one sample of a study of blood T cell repertoires in COVID-19. Here immunoSEQ multiplex PCR was the method, and the copy in TCRdb shows in-frame clones only, minus some. Of about 140,000 clones in the sample, about 87% are singletons; the top ten hold roughly 11%. The sample taken for sequencing was peripheral blood. All receptors come from a woman older than 75 with acute or convalescent COVID-19. Both conserved end residues are part of each CDR3. Fields, in order: CDR3 length, J gene, D gene, V gene, clone size, CDR3 DNA, CDR3 protein. A D gene is named only where the DNA matches it firmly. The size entry is marked missing in some rows and otherwise reads once, few, many or a size class.

>14|TRBJ2-5|.|TRBV18|once
TGTGCCAGCTCATCCCAGGGGATCGGGGAGACCCAGTACTTC
CASSSQGIGETQYF
>15|TRBJ2-5|TRBD2|TRBV11-2|.
TGTGCCAGCAGCTTAATGGCGGGGGGGCAAGAGACCCAGTACTTC
CASSLMAGGQETQYF
>14|TRBJ1-5|TRBD1|TRBV6-2/TRBV6-3|.
TGTGCCAGCAGTTCATTACAGGGGCATCAGCCCCAGCATTTT
CASSSLQGHQPQHF
>15|TRBJ1-3|.|TRBV19|.
TGTGCCAGTAGTCCCCTCGGTATGGCTGGAAACACCATATATTTT
CASSPLGMAGNTIYF
>16|TRBJ2-4|TRBD1|TRBV18|.
TGTGCCAGCTCACGAGGGACAGAACTAGCCAAAAACATTCAGTACTTC
CASSRGTELAKNIQYF
>13|TRBJ1-1|.|TRBV14|.
TGTGCCAGCAGCCAAGGGCAGAACACTGAAGCTTTCTTT
CASSQGQNTEAFF
>16|TRBJ2-5|TRBD1|TRBV5-1|.
TGCGCCAGCAGGTTCCGACAGGGCGAGGCACAAGAGACCCAGTACTTC
CASRFRQGEAQETQYF
>14|TRBJ1-1|TRBD1|TRBV11-1|.
TGTGCCAGCAGCCGGGGACAGTTGAACACTGAAGCTTTCTTT
CASSRGQLNTEAFF
>12|TRBJ1-1|.|TRBV19|once
TGTGCCAGTAGTCGACTATCGTTAGTAGCTTTCTTT
CASSRLSLVAFF
>15|TRBJ1-1|TRBD1|TRBV5-1|.
TGCGCCAGCAGCAACGGACAGGGGGCGGTGGCTGAAGCTTTCTTT
CASSNGQGAVAEAFF
>15|TRBJ1-3|.|TRBV7-2|.
TGTGCCAGCAGCAGTGGGGGCATAGGTGGAAACACCATATATTTT
CASSSGGIGGNTIYF
>15|TRBJ1-5|.|TRBV5-1|.
TGCGCCAGCAGCTACACCGGACAGCTGAATCAGCCCCAGCATTTT
CASSYTGQLNQPQHF
>13|TRBJ2-7|TRBD2|TRBV2|few
TGTGCCAGCAGGCTAGCGGGGGACTACGAGCAGTACTTC
CASRLAGDYEQYF
>14|TRBJ1-1|.|TRBV6-5|few
TGTGCCAGCAGTTACTCGTTGGTCGGGACTGAAGCTTTCTTT
CASSYSLVGTEAFF
>14|TRBJ1-1|TRBD1|TRBV6-5|.
TGTGCCAGCAGTTACCCCGGACAGGGGGGGATGGCTTTCTTT
CASSYPGQGGMAFF
>14|TRBJ2-3|TRBD2|TRBV19|.
TGTGCCAGTGCCGCGGATAGCGGGACAGATACGCAGTATTTT
CASAADSGTDTQYF
>17|TRBJ2-1|TRBD2|TRBV15|.
TGTGCCACCAGCAAAGGACTAGCGGGGGCCACGTACAATGAGCAGTTCTTC
CATSKGLAGATYNEQFF